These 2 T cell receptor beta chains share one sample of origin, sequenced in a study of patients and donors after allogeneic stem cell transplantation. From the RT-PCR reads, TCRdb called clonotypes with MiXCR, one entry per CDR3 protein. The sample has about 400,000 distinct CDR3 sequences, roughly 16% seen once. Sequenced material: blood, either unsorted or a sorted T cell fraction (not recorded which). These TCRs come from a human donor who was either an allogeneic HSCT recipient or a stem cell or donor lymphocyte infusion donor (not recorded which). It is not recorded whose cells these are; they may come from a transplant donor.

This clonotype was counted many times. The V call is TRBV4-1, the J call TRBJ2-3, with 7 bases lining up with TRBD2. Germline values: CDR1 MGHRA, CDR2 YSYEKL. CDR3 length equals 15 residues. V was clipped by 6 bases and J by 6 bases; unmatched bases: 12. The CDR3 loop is CASRASPGLPDTQYF. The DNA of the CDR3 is TGCGCCAGCAGGGCTTCCCCGGGACTACCGGATACGCAGTATTTT.

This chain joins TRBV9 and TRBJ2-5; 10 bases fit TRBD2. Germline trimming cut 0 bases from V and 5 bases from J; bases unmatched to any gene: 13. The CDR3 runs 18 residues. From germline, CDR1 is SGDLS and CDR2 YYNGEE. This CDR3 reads CASSVAYSSSGRKETQYF. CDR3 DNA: TGTGCCAGCAGCGTAGCCTATTCCTCTAGCGGGAGAAAGGAGACCCAGTACTTC.